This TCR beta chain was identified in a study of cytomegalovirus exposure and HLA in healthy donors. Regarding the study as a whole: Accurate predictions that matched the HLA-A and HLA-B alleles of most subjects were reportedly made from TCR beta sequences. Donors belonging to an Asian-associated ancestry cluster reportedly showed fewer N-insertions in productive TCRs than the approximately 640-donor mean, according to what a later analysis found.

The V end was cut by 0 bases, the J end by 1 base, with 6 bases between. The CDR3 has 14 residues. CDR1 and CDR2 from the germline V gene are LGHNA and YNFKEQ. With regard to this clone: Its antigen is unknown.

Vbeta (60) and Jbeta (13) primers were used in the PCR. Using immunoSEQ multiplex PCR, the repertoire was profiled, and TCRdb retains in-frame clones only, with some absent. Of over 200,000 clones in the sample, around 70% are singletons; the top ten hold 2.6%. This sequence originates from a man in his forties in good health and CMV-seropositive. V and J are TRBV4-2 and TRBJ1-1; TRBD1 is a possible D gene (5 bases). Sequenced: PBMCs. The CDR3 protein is CASSQDRANTEAFF. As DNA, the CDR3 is TGTGCCAGCAGCCAAGACAGGGCGAACACTGAAGCTTTCTTT.